The source of this TCR beta chain is a study of blood T cell repertoires in COVID-19 (dated by TCRdb to between 2020 and 2021). Context from the whole study: Collaborator samples came from the United States, Italy and Spain and covered acute and convalescent phases of COVID-19. The sample metadata nearly always contained a de-identified subject ID, COVID-19 status, age in years and sex. Where available, HLA class I and class II types were taken from metadata supplied by the sample provider and were not determined by assay-based typing. The dataset comprised deeply sampled blood TCRbeta repertoires from subjects exposed to, actively infected with, or recovered from COVID-19. The samples were drawn from the first 160 participants of the ongoing ImmuneRACE study and from 1,254 subjects provided by 6 global collaborators. The material from the prospective study consisted of cDNA or gDNA derived from T cells, B-cell-depleted T cells, or PBMCs. The repertoires were released in a freely available public database meant as a resource for research on the immune response to SARS-CoV-2. Overall study results and their limits: How much clinical and demographic metadata was included differed by source and by participant, and the metadata was provided uncurated.

The germline V gene gives CDR1 as SGHTA and CDR2 as FQGNSA. V lost 1 base and J lost 2 bases; the stretch between them is 10 bases long. The CDR3 goes from the cysteine to the phenylalanine over 15 residues. Only the CDR3 DNA stays, 45 bases, in frame from base 1. TCRbeta CDR3 regions were amplified from genomic DNA using the immunoSEQ Assay, a bias-controlled multiplex PCR. The paper's data handling went like this. Within the assay, amplification of reference gene primers was used to estimate how many nucleated cells each sample contained. To quantify the absolute abundance of each unique TCRbeta CDR3 rearrangement, sequence reads were collapsed and filtered. Productive Simpson clonality was computed per sample as the square root of Simpson's diversity index over productive rearrangements. TCRdb re-hosts the immuneACCESS table, in-frame sequences only. Its copies lack some clones; in the studies checked, an unresolved V gene accounts for under half of them, and the cause for the rest is not known. The DNA gave D and trimming, while V, J and clone size come from that table. Recorded for this sample are 150,000 to 200,000 clones; under 80% of them occurred a single time. Jointly, the top ten make up around 16% of the sample.

In the prospective study, participants were 18 to 89 years old, resided in approximately 22 geographic areas of the United States, and were enrolled through a virtual design. Cohort assignment in the prospective study relied on participant-reported clinical history from a screening survey and a study questionnaire. Mobile phlebotomists in the prospective study collected whole blood, serum and a nasopharyngeal or oropharyngeal swab from every participant. Prospective study participants could optionally give additional blood draws and questionnaires over an approximately two-month period. Before DNA extraction, prospective study blood samples were shipped either frozen or at room temperature. In regard to this clone: The target of this receptor is not known. Base qualities are not recorded, but no much larger clone differs from it by a single base.

The sample was PBMCs or T cells enriched from blood (not recorded which). The sequence joins TRBV7-2 to TRBJ2-3, with no D gene named confidently. This TCR derives from a woman in her forties or fifties with acute COVID-19. The CDR3 loop reads CASSLGAMVTDTQYF. The nucleotides are TGTGCCAGCAGCTTAGGTGCGATGGTCACAGATACGCAGTATTTT.